These 10 T cell receptor beta chains share one sample of origin, sequenced in a study of blood T cell repertoires in COVID-19. Clones were sequenced by immunoSEQ multiplex PCR, and TCRdb holds only the in-frame ones, with some missing. The data contain about 37,000 clones, about 87% of them singletons. Sample: peripheral blood. These receptors all come from a human donor in a cohort sampled during active COVID-19.

This chain links TRBV5-1 with TRBJ2-7, with 8 bases identical to TRBD2. J lost 5 bases, V lost 5 bases, and 9 bases had no gene match. The CDR3 has 14 amino acids. Germline CDR1 reads SGHRS; CDR2 reads YFSETQ. The CDR3 nucleotides read TGCGCCAGCAGATGGGAGCGGGAGTCCCACGAGCAGTACTTC. It codes for CASRWERESHEQYF.

V is TRBV24-1 and J is TRBJ2-3, with 8 bases identical to TRBD1. The CDR3 sequence is 17 residues long. Germline CDR1 KGHDR, CDR2 SFDVKD. J lost 1 base, V lost 3 bases, and 8 bases had no gene match. The chain's CDR3 is CATSDPRTGLGTDTQYF. The CDR3, as DNA: TGTGCCACCAGTGATCCCCGGACAGGGTTGGGCACAGATACGCAGTATTTT.

The V call is TRBV27, the J call TRBJ1-5; D is unresolved. The CDR3 is 16 residues long. V dropped 0 bases and J dropped 2 bases, with 11 bases sitting between them. Germline CDR1 MNHEY, CDR2 SMNVEV (reference sequence). The CDR3 protein is CASSLSRRTGNQPQHF. The CDR3 nucleotides are TGTGCCAGCAGTTTATCGAGGAGAACGGGCAATCAGCCCCAGCATTTT.

By share, this clone ranks as medium-sized. V usage is TRBV7-6 and J usage is TRBJ2-2, with TRBD1 matching over 9 bases. Germline V CDR1 and CDR2: SGHVS, FNYEAQ. With V trimmed by 5 bases and J by 2 bases, 6 bases remained unmatched. The CDR3 has 16 amino acids. The CDR3 protein is CASSRGQGFNTGELFF. Written as DNA, the CDR3 is TGTGCCAGCAGCCGCGGACAGGGGTTTAACACCGGGGAGCTGTTTTTT.

The rearrangement uses TRBV5-5 and TRBJ2-3; weak D call: TRBD1 (6 bases). This CDR3 has 16 residues. The germline CDR1 and CDR2 sequences are SGHKS and YYEKEE (reference sequence). V was pared by 4 bases and J by 0 bases, with 15 bases between. This CDR3 is CASSRTTGTSTDTQYF. The CDR3 nucleotides read TGTGCCAGCAGCCGGACCACAGGGACCAGCACAGATACGCAGTATTTT.

This clone was detected a few times. J is TRBJ1-6 and V is TRBV5-1; no clear D gene. This CDR3 has 15 amino acids. V lost 4 bases and J lost 6, with 14 bases in between. Germline loops: CDR1 SGHRS, CDR2 YFSETQ. In nucleotides, the CDR3 is TGCGCCAGCAGCCCGGAGGGCAGACTTAATTCACCCCTCCACTTT. Translation: CASSPEGRLNSPLHF.

CDR3 DNA sequence: TGTGCCAGCACGGAGGGCGCAACAGATACGCAGTATTTT. It yields the protein CASTEGATDTQYF. The V and J genes are TRBV2 and TRBJ2-3, with D possibly TRBD2 on 6 matching bases. The CDR3 contains 13 residues. The germline V gene has CDR1 SNHLY and CDR2 FYNNEI. Trimming stripped 7 bases from V and 3 bases from J, with 11 bases between. Supplemented by reference TRBV2 and TRBJ2-3, the full variable domain reads EPEVTQTPSHQVTQMGQEVILRCVPISNHLYFYWYRQILGQKVEFLVSFYNNEISEKSEIFDDQFSVERPDGSNFTLKIRSTKLEDSAMYFCASTEGATDTQYFGPGTRLTVL.

The V call is TRBV11-3, the J call TRBJ2-1; 8 nucleotides agree with TRBD2. The germline V gene encodes CDR1 SGHNT and CDR2 YENEEA. V lost 1 base and J lost 8; bases outside the gene matches: 4. The CDR3 has 14 amino acids. CDR3 residues: CASSLAGGGDEQFF. CDR3 DNA sequence: TGTGCCAGCAGCTTAGCGGGAGGGGGTGATGAGCAGTTCTTC. The entire variable domain, with the rest obtained from reference TRBV11-3 and TRBJ2-1, is as follows: EAGVVQSPRYKIIEKKQPVAFWCNPISGHNTLYWYLQNLGQGPELLIRYENEEAVDDSQLPKDRFSAERLKGVDSTLKIQPAELGDSAVYLCASSLAGGGDEQFFGPGTRLTVL.

The V call is TRBV19, the J call TRBJ2-7, with 7 bases lining up with TRBD1. Losses at the gene ends were 5 bases for V and 6 bases for J; bases not matched to a gene: 4. The length of the CDR3 is 12 residues. The germline V gene has CDR1 LNHDA and CDR2 SQIVND (reference sequence). The CDR3 DNA reads TGTGCCAGTAGTTCAACAGGGGCCGAGCAGTACTTC. It translates to CASSSTGAEQYF.

The chain links TRBV18 to TRBJ1-1; a weak D match, TRBD1 (5 bases). This CDR3 is built from 14 residues. V lost 2 bases to trimming and J lost 4 bases, with 11 bases between them. Germline assignment: CDR1 KGHSH and CDR2 LQKENI. CDR3 in amino acids: CASSPSVRGTEAFF. CDR3 in DNA: TGTGCCAGCTCACCAAGTGTTAGGGGCACTGAAGCTTTCTTT.